The rows below give T cell receptor beta chains drawn from one sample of a study of CXCR3-negative and CXCR3-positive naive CD8 T cells. TCRdb derives one entry per CDR3 protein from the 5' RACE reads, leaving out DNA. The table gives several thousand distinct CDR3 sequences; the top ten clones make up around 0.99% of it. Sequencing used naive CXCR3- CD8+ T cells from blood. The receptors originated from a human donor in good health. Some clones in this sample may be carry-over from other donors' samples. The CDR3 runs from the conserved cysteine through the conserved F or W. Size is stated for part of the rows, as once, few or many counts, or as a class when the clone is expanded.

size,V,J,CDR3
-,TRBV2,TRBJ2-2,CASSAANTGELFF
medium-sized,TRBV12-3/TRBV12-4,TRBJ2-5,CASRKTSGPDRETQYF
medium-sized,TRBV9,TRBJ2-1,CASSLRELADHNEQFF
medium-sized,TRBV11-1,TRBJ2-2,CASSLGLAGVAGELFF
medium-sized,TRBV29-1,TRBJ1-2,CSVLGTGGNYGYTF
-,TRBV5-1,TRBJ1-2,CASSLYMTGDNYGYTF
medium-sized,TRBV20-1,TRBJ2-7,CSAKPGLTGYEQYF
-,TRBV29-1,TRBJ2-5,CSVERGDETQYF
-,TRBV7-9,TRBJ2-7,CASSLSMDYEQYF
medium-sized,TRBV2,TRBJ1-5,CASSYPRSQPQHF
medium-sized,TRBV29-1,TRBJ2-1,CSVVEFPNEQFF
-,TRBV7-6,TRBJ2-3,CASSLRWGSSTDTQYF
medium-sized,TRBV20-1,TRBJ2-1,CSAREKDPHEQFF
medium-sized,TRBV12-3/TRBV12-4,TRBJ2-7,CASSAGTDSYEQYF
-,TRBV29-1,TRBJ2-1,CSVVLLAAWENEQFF
-,TRBV29-1,TRBJ2-1,CSVRGRNEQFF
medium-sized,TRBV15,TRBJ2-3,CATSREGGGAADTQYF
medium-sized,TRBV2,TRBJ1-2,CASSEVMGTASANYGYTF
-,TRBV19,TRBJ1-1,CATRDIGTEAFF
medium-sized,TRBV10-3,TRBJ1-2,CAIEEGGYGYTF
medium-sized,TRBV5-1,TRBJ1-2,CASSLSTGRGYGYTF
medium-sized,TRBV12-3/TRBV12-4,TRBJ1-5,CASSPGRNQPQHF
-,TRBV6-5,TRBJ1-5,CASSPGYRIISNQPQHF
-,TRBV29-1,TRBJ2-3,CSVEVQGEINYTQYF
-,TRBV6-5,TRBJ1-2,CASSYLQDGYGYTF
-,TRBV20-1,TRBJ2-1,CSVPKWDEQFF
medium-sized,TRBV20-1,TRBJ2-7,CSALTESYEQYF
-,TRBV19,TRBJ1-3,CASNRESSGNTIYF
medium-sized,TRBV12-3/TRBV12-4,TRBJ2-5,CASSLGGPNSETQYF